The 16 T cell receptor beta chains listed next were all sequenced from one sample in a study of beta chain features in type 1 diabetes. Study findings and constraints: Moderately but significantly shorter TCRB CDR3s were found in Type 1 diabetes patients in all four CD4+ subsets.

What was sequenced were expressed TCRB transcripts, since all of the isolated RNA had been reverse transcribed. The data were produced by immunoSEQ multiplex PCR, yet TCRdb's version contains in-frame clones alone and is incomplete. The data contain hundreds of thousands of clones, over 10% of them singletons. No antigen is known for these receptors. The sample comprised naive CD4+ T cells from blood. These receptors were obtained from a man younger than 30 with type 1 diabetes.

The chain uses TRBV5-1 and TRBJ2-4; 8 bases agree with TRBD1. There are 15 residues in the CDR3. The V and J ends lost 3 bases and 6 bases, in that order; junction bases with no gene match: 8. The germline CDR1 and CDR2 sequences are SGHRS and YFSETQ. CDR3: CASSWSGTGLNIQYF. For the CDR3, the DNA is TGCGCCAGCAGCTGGTCCGGGACAGGTCTAAACATTCAGTACTTC.

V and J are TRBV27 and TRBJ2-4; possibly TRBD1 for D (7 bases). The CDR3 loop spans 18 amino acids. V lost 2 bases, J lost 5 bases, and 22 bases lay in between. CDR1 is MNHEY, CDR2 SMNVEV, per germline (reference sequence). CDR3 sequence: CASSLVPQGGSIENIQYF. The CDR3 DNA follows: TGTGCCAGCAGTTTAGTCCCTCAGGGGGGTAGTATCGAAAACATTCAGTACTTC.

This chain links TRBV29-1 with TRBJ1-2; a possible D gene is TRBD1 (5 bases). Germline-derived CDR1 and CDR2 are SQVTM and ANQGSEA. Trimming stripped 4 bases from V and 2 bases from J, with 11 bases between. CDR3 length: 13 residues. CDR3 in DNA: TGCAGCGTTGTGGCCAGGGAAAACTATGGCTACACCTTC. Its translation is CSVVARENYGYTF.

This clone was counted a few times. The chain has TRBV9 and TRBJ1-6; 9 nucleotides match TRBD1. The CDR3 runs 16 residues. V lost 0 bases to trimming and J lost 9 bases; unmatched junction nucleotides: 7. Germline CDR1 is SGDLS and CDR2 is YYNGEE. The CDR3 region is CASSVGTGGSGSPLHF. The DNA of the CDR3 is TGTGCCAGCAGCGTAGGAACAGGGGGCTCGGGTTCACCCCTCCACTTT.

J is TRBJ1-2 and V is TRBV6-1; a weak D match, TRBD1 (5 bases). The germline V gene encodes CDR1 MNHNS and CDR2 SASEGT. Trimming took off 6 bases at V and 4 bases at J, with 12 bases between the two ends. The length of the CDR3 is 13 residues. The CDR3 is CASSLGLVYGYTF. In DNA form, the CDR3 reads TGTGCCAGCAGCTTGGGGCTAGTCTATGGCTACACCTTC.

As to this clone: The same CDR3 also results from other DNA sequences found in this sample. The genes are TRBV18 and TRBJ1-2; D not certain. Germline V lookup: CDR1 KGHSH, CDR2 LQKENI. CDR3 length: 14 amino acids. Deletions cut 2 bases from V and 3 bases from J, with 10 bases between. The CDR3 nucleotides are TGTGCCAGCTCACCAGGGCAGGCTGACTATGGCTACACCTTC. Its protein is CASSPGQADYGYTF.

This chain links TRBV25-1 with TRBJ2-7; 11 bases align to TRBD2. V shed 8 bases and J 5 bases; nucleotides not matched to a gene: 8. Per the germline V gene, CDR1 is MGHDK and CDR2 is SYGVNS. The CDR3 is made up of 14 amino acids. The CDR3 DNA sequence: TGTGCCAGCTTAGCGGGGGGGCCTAAACACGAGCAGTACTTC. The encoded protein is CASLAGGPKHEQYF.

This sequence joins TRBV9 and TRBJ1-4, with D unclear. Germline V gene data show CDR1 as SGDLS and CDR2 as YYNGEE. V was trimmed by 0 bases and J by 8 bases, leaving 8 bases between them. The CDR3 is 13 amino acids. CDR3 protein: CASSVAPWEKLFF. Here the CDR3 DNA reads TGTGCCAGCAGCGTAGCTCCGTGGGAAAAACTGTTTTTT.

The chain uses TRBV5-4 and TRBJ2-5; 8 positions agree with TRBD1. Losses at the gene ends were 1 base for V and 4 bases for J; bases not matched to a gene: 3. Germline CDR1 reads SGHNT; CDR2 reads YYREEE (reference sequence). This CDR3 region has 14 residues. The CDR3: CASSLKQGGETQYF. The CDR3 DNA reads TGTGCCAGCAGCTTGAAACAGGGGGGAGAGACCCAGTACTTC.

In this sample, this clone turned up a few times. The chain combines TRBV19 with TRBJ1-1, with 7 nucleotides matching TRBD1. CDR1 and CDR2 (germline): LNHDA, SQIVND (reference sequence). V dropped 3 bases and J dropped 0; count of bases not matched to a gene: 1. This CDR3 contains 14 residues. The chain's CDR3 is CASSIGQVNTEAFF. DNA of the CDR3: TGTGCCAGTAGTATCGGACAGGTGAACACTGAAGCTTTCTTT.

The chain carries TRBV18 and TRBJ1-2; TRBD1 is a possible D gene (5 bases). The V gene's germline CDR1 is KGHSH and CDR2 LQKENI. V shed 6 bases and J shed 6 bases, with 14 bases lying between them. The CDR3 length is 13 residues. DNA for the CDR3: TGTGCCAGCTCTCTCGACAGATTCGATGGCTACACCTTC. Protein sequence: CASSLDRFDGYTF.

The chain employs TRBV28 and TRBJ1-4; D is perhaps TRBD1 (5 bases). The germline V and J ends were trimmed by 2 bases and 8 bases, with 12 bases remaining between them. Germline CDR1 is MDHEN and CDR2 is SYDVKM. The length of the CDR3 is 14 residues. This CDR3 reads CASSLMGVEEKLFF. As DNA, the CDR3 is TGTGCCAGCAGTTTAATGGGGGTTGAGGAAAAACTGTTTTTT.

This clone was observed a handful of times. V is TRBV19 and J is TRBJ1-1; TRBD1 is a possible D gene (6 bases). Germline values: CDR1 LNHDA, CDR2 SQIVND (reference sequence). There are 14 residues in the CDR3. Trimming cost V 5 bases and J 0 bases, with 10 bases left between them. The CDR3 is CASSYGQLNTEAFF. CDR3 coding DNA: TGTGCCAGTAGTTATGGACAGTTGAACACTGAAGCTTTCTTT.

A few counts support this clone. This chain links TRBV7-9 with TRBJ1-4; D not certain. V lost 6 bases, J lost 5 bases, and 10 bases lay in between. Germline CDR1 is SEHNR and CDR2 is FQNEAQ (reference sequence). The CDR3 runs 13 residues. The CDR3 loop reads CASRASLNEKLFF. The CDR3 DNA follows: TGTGCCAGCAGGGCCTCCTTGAATGAAAAACTGTTTTTT. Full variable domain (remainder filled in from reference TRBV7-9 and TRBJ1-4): DTGVSQNPRHKITKRGQNVTFRCDPISEHNRLYWYRQTLGQGPEFLTYFQNEAQLEKSRLLSDRFSAERPKGSFSTLEIQRTEQGDSAMYLCASRASLNEKLFFGSGTQLSVL.

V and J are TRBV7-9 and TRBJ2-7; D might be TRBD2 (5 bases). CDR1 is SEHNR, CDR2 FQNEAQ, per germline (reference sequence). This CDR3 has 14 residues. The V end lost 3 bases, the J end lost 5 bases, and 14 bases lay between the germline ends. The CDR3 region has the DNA TGTGCCAGCAGCTTTATCCGAGAGAGGGACGAGCAGTACTTC. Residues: CASSFIRERDEQYF. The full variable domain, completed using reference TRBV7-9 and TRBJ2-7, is DTGVSQNPRHKITKRGQNVTFRCDPISEHNRLYWYRQTLGQGPEFLTYFQNEAQLEKSRLLSDRFSAERPKGSFSTLEIQRTEQGDSAMYLCASSFIRERDEQYFGPGTRLTVT.

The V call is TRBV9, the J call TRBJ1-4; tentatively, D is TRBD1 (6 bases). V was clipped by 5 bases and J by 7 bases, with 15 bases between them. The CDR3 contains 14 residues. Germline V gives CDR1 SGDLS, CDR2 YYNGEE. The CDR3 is CASSRQVRGEKLFF. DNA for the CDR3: TGTGCCAGCAGTAGACAGGTCAGGGGTGAAAAACTGTTTTTT.